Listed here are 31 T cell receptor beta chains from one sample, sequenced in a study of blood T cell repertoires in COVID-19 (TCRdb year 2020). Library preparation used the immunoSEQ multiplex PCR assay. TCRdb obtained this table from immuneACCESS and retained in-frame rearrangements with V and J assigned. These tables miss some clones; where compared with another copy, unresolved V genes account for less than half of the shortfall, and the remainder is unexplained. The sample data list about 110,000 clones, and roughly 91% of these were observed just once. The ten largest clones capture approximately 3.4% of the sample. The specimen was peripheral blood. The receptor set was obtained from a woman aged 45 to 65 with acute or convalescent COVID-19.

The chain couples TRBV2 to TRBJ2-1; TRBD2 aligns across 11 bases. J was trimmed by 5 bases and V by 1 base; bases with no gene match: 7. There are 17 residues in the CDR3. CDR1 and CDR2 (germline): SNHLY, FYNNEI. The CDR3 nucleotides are TGTGCCAGCAGTGAAGAGCTACTAGCGGGAGTCGACAATGAGCAGTTCTTC. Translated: CASSEELLAGVDNEQFF.

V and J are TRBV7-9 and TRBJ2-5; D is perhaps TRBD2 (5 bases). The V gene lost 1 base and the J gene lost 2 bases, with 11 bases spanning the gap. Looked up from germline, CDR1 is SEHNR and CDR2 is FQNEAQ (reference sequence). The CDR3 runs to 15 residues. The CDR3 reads CASSLESGLQETQYF. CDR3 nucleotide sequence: TGTGCCAGCAGCTTAGAGTCGGGATTACAAGAGACCCAGTACTTC.

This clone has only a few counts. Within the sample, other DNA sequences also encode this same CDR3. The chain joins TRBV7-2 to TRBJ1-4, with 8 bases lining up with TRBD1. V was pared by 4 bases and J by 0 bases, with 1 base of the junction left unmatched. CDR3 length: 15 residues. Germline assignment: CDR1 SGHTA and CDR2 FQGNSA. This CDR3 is CASSSQGATNEKLFF. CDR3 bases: TGTGCCAGCAGCTCACAGGGGGCAACTAATGAAAAACTGTTTTTT.

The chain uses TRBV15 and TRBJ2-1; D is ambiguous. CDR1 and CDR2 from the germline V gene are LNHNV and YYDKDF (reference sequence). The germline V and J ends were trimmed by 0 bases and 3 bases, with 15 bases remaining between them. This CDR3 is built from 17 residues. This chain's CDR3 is CATSRDLGTTFYNEQFF. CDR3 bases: TGTGCCACCAGCAGAGATCTCGGCACTACCTTCTACAATGAGCAGTTCTTC.

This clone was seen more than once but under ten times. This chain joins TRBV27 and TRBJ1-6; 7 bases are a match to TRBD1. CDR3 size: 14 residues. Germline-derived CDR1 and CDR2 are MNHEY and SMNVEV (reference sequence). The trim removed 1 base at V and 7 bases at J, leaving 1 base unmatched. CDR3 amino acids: CASSLYRGNSPLHF. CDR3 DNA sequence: TGTGCCAGCAGTTTATACAGGGGCAATTCACCCCTCCACTTT.

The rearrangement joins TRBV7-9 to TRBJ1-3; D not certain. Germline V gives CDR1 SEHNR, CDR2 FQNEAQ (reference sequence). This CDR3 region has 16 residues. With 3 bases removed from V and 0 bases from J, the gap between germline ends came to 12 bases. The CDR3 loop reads CASSFPGGPSGNTIYF. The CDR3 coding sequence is TGTGCCAGCAGCTTCCCCGGAGGCCCCTCTGGAAACACCATATATTTT.

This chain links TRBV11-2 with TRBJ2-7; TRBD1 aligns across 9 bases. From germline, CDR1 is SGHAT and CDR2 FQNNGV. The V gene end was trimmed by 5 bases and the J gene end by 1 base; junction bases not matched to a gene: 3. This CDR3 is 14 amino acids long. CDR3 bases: TGTGCCAGCAGCCGGACAGGGGCGTCCTACGAGCAGTACTTC. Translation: CASSRTGASYEQYF.

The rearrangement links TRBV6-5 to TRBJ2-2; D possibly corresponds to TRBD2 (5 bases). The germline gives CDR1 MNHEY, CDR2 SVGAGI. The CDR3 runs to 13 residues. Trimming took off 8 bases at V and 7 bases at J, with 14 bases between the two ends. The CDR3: CASRPIGGGELFF. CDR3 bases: TGTGCCAGCCGACCTATAGGAGGCGGGGAGCTGTTTTTT.

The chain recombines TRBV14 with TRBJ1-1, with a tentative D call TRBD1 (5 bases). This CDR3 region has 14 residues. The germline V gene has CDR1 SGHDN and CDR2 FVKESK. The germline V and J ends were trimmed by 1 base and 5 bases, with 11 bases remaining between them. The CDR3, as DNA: TGTGCCAGCAGCCAAGGACGGGGGGGGACTGAAGCTTTCTTT. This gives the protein CASSQGRGGTEAFF.

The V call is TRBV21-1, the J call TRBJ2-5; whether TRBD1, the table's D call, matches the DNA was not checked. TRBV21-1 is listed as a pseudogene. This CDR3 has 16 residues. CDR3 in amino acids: CASSPRDRGNQETQYF. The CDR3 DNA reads TGTGCCAGCAGCCCCCGGGACAGGGGGAATCAAGAGACCCAGTACTTC.

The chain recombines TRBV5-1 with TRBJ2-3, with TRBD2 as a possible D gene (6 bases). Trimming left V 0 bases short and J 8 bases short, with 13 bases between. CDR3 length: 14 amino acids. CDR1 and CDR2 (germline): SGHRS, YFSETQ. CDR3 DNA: TGCGCCAGCAGCTTGGATCTCGGGGGAGGTACGCAGTATTTT. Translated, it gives CASSLDLGGGTQYF. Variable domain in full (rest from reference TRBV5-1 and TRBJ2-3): KAGVTQTPRYLIKTRGQQVTLSCSPISGHRSVSWYQQTPGQGLQFLFEYFSETQRNKGNFPGRFSGRQFSNSRSEMNVSTLELGDSALYLCASSLDLGGGTQYFGPGTRLTVL.

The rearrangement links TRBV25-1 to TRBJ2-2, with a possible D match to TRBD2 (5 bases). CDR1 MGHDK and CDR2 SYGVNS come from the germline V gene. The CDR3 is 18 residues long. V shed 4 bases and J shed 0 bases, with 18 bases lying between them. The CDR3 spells CASSASPHGLTNTGELFF. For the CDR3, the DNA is TGTGCCAGCAGTGCGTCCCCCCACGGACTTACGAACACCGGGGAGCTGTTTTTT.

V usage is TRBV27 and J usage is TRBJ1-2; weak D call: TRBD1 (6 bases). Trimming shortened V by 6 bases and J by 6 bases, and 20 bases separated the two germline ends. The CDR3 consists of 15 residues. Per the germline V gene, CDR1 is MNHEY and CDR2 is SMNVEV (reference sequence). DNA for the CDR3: TGTGCCAGCAGCCCAGGTGGGGTCAGGGGACATGGCTACACCTTC. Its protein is CASSPGGVRGHGYTF.

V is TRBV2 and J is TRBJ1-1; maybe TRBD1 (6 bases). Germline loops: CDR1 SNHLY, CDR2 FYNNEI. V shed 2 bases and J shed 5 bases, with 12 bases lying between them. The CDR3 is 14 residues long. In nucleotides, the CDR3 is TGTGCCAGCAGTGAACCCCAGAGGGGGACTGAAGCTTTCTTT. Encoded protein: CASSEPQRGTEAFF.

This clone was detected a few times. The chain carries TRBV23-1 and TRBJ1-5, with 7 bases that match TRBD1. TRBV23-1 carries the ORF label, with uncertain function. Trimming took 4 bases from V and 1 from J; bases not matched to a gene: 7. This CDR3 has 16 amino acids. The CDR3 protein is CASSPRRGGSNQPQHF. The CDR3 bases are TGCGCCAGCAGTCCGCGGAGAGGGGGCAGCAATCAGCCCCAGCATTTT.

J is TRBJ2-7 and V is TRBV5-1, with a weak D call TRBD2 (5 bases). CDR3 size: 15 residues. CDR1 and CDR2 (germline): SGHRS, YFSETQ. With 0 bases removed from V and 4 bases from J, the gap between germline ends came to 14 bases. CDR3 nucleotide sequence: TGCGCCAGCAGCTTGGCGGGTGATGGAGGATACGAGCAGTACTTC. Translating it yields CASSLAGDGGYEQYF.

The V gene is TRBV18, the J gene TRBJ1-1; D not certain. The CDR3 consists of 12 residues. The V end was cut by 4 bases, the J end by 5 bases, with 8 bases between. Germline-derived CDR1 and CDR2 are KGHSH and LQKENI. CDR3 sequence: CASSRGSTEAFF. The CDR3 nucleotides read TGTGCCAGCTCACGCGGGAGTACTGAAGCTTTCTTT.

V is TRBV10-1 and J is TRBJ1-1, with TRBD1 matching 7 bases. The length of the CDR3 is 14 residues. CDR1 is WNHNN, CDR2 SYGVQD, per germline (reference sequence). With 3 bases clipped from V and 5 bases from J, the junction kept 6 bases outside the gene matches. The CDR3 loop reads CASSDRGGETEAFF. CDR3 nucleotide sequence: TGCGCCAGCAGTGACCGAGGGGGCGAGACTGAAGCTTTCTTT.

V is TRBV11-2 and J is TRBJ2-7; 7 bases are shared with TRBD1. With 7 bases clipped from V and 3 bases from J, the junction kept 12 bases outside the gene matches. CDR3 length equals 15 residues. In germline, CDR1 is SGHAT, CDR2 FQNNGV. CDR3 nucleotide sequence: TGTGCCAGCACGGGGCTGGGGACAGCCAACTACGAGCAGTACTTC. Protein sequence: CASTGLGTANYEQYF. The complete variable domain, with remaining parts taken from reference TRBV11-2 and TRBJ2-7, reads EAGVAQSPRYKIIEKRQSVAFWCNPISGHATLYWYQQILGQGPKLLIQFQNNGVVDDSQLPKDRFSAERLKGVDSTLKIQPAKLEDSAVYLCASTGLGTANYEQYFGPGTRLTVT.

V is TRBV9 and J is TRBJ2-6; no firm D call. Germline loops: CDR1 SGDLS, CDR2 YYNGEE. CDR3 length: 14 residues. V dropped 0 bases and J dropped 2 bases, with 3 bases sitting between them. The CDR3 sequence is CASSVATGANVLTF. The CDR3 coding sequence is TGTGCCAGCAGCGTAGCTACTGGGGCCAACGTCCTGACTTTC.

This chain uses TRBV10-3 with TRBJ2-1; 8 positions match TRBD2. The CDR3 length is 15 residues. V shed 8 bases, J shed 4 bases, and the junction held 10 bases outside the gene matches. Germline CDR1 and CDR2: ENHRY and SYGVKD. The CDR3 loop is CAIGGRVAGYNEQFF. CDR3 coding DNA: TGTGCCATCGGGGGAAGAGTAGCGGGGTACAATGAGCAGTTCTTC.

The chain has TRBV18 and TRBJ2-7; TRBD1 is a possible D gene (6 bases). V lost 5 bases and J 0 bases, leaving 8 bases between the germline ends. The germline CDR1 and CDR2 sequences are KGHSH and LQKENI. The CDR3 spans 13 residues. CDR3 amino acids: CASSMTGSYEQYF. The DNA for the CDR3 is TGTGCCAGCTCAATGACAGGCTCCTACGAGCAGTACTTC.

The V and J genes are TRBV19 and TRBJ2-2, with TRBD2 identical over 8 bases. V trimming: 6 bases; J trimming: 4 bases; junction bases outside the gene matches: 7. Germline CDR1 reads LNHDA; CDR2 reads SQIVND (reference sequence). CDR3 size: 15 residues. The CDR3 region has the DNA TGTGCCAGTAGCTCGATAGCGGGAACCACCGGGGAGCTGTTTTTT. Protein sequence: CASSSIAGTTGELFF.

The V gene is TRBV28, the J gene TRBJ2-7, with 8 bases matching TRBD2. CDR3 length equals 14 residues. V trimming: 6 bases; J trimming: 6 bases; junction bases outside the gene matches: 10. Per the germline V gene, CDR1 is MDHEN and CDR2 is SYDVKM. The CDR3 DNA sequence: TGTGCCAGCAGGGGAATGGCGGGAGGTCGCGAGCAGTACTTC. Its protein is CASRGMAGGREQYF.

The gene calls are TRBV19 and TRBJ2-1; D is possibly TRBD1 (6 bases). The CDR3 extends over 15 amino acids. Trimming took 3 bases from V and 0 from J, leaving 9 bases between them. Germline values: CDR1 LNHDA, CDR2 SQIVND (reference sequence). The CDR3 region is CASSMGQGSYNEQFF. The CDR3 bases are TGTGCCAGTAGTATGGGACAAGGCTCCTACAATGAGCAGTTCTTC.

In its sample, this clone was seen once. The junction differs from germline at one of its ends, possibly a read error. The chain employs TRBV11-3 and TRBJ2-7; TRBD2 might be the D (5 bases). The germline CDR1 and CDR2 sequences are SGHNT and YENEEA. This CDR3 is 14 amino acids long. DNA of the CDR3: TGTGCCACCAGCTCAGCCCCCGGGGTCTACGAGCAGTACTTC. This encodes CATSSAPGVYEQYF.

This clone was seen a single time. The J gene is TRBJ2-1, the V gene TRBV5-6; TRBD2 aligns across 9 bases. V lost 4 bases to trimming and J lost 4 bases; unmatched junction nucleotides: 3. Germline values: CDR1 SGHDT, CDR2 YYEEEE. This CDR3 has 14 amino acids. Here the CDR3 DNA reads TGTGCCAGCAGCACCCTAGCGGGGTACAATGAGCAGTTCTTC. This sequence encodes CASSTLAGYNEQFF.

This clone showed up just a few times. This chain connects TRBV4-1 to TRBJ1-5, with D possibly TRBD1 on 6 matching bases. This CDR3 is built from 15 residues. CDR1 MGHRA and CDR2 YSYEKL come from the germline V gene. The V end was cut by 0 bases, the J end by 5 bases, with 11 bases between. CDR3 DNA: TGCGCCAGCAGCCAAGACCCGACAGGTGATCAGCCCCAGCATTTT. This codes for CASSQDPTGDQPQHF.

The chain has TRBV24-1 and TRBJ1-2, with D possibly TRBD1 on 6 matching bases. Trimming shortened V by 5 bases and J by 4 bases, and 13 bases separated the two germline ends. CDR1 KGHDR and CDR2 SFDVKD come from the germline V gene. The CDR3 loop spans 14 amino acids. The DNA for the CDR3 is TGTGCCACCAGTGCCTCTGTGGGGGCCTATGGCTACACCTTC. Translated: CATSASVGAYGYTF.

The CDR3 DNA reads TGTGCCACCAGTGACCCAAGACTAGCCTCCACAGATACGCAGTATTTT. Protein: CATSDPRLASTDTQYF. This chain uses TRBV24-1 with TRBJ2-3; 7 bases are a match to TRBD2. V was clipped by 4 bases and J by 2 bases; unmatched bases: 8. Germline V lookup: CDR1 KGHDR, CDR2 SFDVKD. CDR3 length equals 16 residues.

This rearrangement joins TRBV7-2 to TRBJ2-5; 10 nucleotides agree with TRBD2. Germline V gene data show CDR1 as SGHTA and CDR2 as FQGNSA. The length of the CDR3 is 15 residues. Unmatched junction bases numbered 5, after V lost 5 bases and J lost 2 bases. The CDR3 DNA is TGTGCCAGCAGCCCTTTAGCGGGAGGACAAGAGACCCAGTACTTC. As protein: CASSPLAGGQETQYF.